This is a list of T cell receptor beta chains from one sample in a study of T cell responses to AZD1222 COVID-19 vaccine. Repertoires were generated with immunoSEQ multiplex PCR, while TCRdb's copy carries only in-frame clones and drops some. The top ten clones hold 18% of a sample with about 130,000 clones, 88% of them seen once. The sample was peripheral blood, taken on day 0 of MenACWY control vaccination. The source of these receptors is an adult in good health. Both conserved end residues are part of each CDR3. Each record gives: D gene, V gene, clone size, J gene, CDR3 DNA, CDR3 protein. The D gene is left open where the match is weak. Clone sizes are given selectively: once, few, many, or a class where the clone is expanded.

d_call: -; v_call: TRBV2; clone_size: -; j_call: TRBJ2-3; cdr3_nt: TGTGCCAGCAGTGTTTCTCCGGGCGATACGCAGTATTTT; cdr3_aa: CASSVSPGDTQYF
d_call: -; v_call: TRBV7-3; clone_size: -; j_call: TRBJ2-5; cdr3_nt: TGTGCCAGCAGCCTTCTCCCCGGGAGTCGGGGAGAGACCCAGTACTTC; cdr3_aa: CASSLLPGSRGETQYF
d_call: -; v_call: TRBV5-1; clone_size: -; j_call: TRBJ2-7; cdr3_nt: TGCGCCAGCAGCTTGGCAGGGACCTACGAGCAGTACTTC; cdr3_aa: CASSLAGTYEQYF
d_call: -; v_call: TRBV3-1/TRBV3-2; clone_size: -; j_call: TRBJ1-6; cdr3_nt: TGTGCCAGCAGCCAAATGCAGACTAATTCACCCCTCCACTTT; cdr3_aa: CASSQMQTNSPLHF
d_call: TRBD2; v_call: TRBV15; clone_size: -; j_call: TRBJ2-7; cdr3_nt: TGTGCCACCAGCAGAGGAAGCGTAGCTAGCGGAGATTACGAGCAGTACTTC; cdr3_aa: CATSRGSVASGDYEQYF
d_call: TRBD2; v_call: TRBV15; clone_size: -; j_call: TRBJ2-5; cdr3_nt: TGTGCCACCAGCAGGCCCGGAGCGGGGCGAGACCTCTTAAACCAAGAGACCCAGTACTTC; cdr3_aa: CATSRPGAGRDLLNQETQYF
d_call: -; v_call: TRBV28; clone_size: -; j_call: TRBJ2-3; cdr3_nt: TGTGCCAGCAGTTTGAGTAGGGGTACAGATACGCAGTATTTT; cdr3_aa: CASSLSRGTDTQYF
d_call: TRBD1; v_call: TRBV5-5; clone_size: -; j_call: TRBJ1-1; cdr3_nt: TGTGCCAGCAGCGGGGGACAGGGCTGGAACACTGAAGCTTTCTTT; cdr3_aa: CASSGGQGWNTEAFF
d_call: -; v_call: TRBV30; clone_size: -; j_call: TRBJ1-1; cdr3_nt: TGTGCCTGCCGAGACATATCAAACACTGAAGCTTTCTTT; cdr3_aa: CACRDISNTEAFF
d_call: TRBD2; v_call: TRBV2; clone_size: -; j_call: TRBJ2-1; cdr3_nt: TGTGCCAGCCTCGAACTAGCGGGAGGTGGTGAGCAGTTCTTC; cdr3_aa: CASLELAGGGEQFF
d_call: TRBD2; v_call: TRBV2; clone_size: once; j_call: TRBJ2-5; cdr3_nt: TGTGCCAGCAGTGAAAAACTAGCGGGAATAGAGACCCAGTACTTC; cdr3_aa: CASSEKLAGIETQYF
d_call: TRBD2; v_call: TRBV7-9; clone_size: once; j_call: TRBJ2-3; cdr3_nt: TGTGCCAGCAGTCTGAGAGGCGGGAGTCTAACAGATACGCAGTATTTT; cdr3_aa: CASSLRGGSLTDTQYF
d_call: -; v_call: TRBV11-3; clone_size: -; j_call: TRBJ2-1; cdr3_nt: TGTGCCAGCAGCTTAGAGGGCGGCTCTAATGAGCAGTTCTTC; cdr3_aa: CASSLEGGSNEQFF
d_call: -; v_call: TRBV11-1; clone_size: -; j_call: TRBJ2-3; cdr3_nt: TGTGCCAGCAGCTTAATAGCGGCATACACAGATACGCAGTATTTT; cdr3_aa: CASSLIAAYTDTQYF
d_call: -; v_call: TRBV13; clone_size: -; j_call: TRBJ1-1; cdr3_nt: TGTGCCAGCAGCCCACATGGGCGGGGGAACACTGAAGCTTTCTTT; cdr3_aa: CASSPHGRGNTEAFF
d_call: -; v_call: TRBV27; clone_size: -; j_call: TRBJ1-6; cdr3_nt: TGTGCCAGCAGTTTCGGGGGGAATTCACCCCTCCACTTT; cdr3_aa: CASSFGGNSPLHF
d_call: TRBD2; v_call: TRBV25-1; clone_size: -; j_call: TRBJ2-5; cdr3_nt: TGTGCCAGCAGTCCCCCCGGCGGGGGGCGATGGGAAGAGACCCAGTACTTC; cdr3_aa: CASSPPGGGRWEETQYF
d_call: -; v_call: TRBV15; clone_size: once; j_call: TRBJ1-4; cdr3_nt: TGTGCCACCAGCAGACAAATTGTGTCCCTTAATGAAAAACTGTTTTTT; cdr3_aa: CATSRQIVSLNEKLFF
d_call: TRBD1; v_call: TRBV19; clone_size: -; j_call: TRBJ2-7; cdr3_nt: TGTGCCAGTAGTATAGAACAGGGGACAAACGAGCAGTACTTC; cdr3_aa: CASSIEQGTNEQYF
d_call: TRBD2; v_call: TRBV11-2; clone_size: -; j_call: TRBJ2-7; cdr3_nt: TGTGCCAGCAGCTTAAAAGCGGGAGAAGGTAGTGAGCAGTACTTC; cdr3_aa: CASSLKAGEGSEQYF
d_call: TRBD1; v_call: TRBV11-2; clone_size: -; j_call: TRBJ2-7; cdr3_nt: TGTGCCAGCAGCTTAGTAAACAGGGGTTCCTACGAGCAGTACTTC; cdr3_aa: CASSLVNRGSYEQYF
d_call: -; v_call: TRBV28; clone_size: -; j_call: TRBJ1-6; cdr3_nt: TGTGCCAGCAGTTCTCCCGAGGTGAATTCACCCCTCCACTTT; cdr3_aa: CASSSPEVNSPLHF
d_call: -; v_call: TRBV13; clone_size: -; j_call: TRBJ2-7; cdr3_nt: TGTGCCAGCAGCCCTTCTAATAGGGGAGACTATTACGAGCAGTACTTC; cdr3_aa: CASSPSNRGDYYEQYF
d_call: -; v_call: TRBV6-5; clone_size: few; j_call: TRBJ1-1; cdr3_nt: TGTGCCAGCAGCCGGATGGAGAACACTGAAGCTTTCTTT; cdr3_aa: CASSRMENTEAFF
d_call: TRBD2; v_call: TRBV4-2; clone_size: once; j_call: TRBJ2-7; cdr3_nt: TGTGCCAGCAGCCAGCCCGGGGGGAGCGGGTCGATCTCCTACGAGCAGTACTTC; cdr3_aa: CASSQPGGSGSISYEQYF
d_call: -; v_call: TRBV3-1/TRBV3-2; clone_size: -; j_call: TRBJ2-1; cdr3_nt: TGTGCCAGCAGCCAAGAGGCAGGGGGGACTACCAATGAGCAGTTCTTC; cdr3_aa: CASSQEAGGTTNEQFF
d_call: -; v_call: TRBV6-4; clone_size: -; j_call: TRBJ2-3; cdr3_nt: TGTGCCAGCAGTGACCGAGGAACTACAGATACGCAGTATTTT; cdr3_aa: CASSDRGTTDTQYF
d_call: -; v_call: TRBV2; clone_size: -; j_call: TRBJ2-7; cdr3_nt: TGTGCCAGCCGGAATACCTACGAGCAGTACTTC; cdr3_aa: CASRNTYEQYF
d_call: -; v_call: TRBV7-9; clone_size: once; j_call: TRBJ2-3; cdr3_nt: TGTGCCAGCAGCTTAGTGGAGAGAGATACGCAGTATTTT; cdr3_aa: CASSLVERDTQYF
d_call: -; v_call: TRBV27; clone_size: -; j_call: TRBJ1-2; cdr3_nt: TGTGCCAGCAGTCCTCGGACGGGTGGCTACACCTTC; cdr3_aa: CASSPRTGGYTF
d_call: TRBD1; v_call: TRBV19; clone_size: -; j_call: TRBJ2-2; cdr3_nt: TGTGCCAGTAGTTGGGGACAGGGGAACACCGGGGAGCTGTTTTTT; cdr3_aa: CASSWGQGNTGELFF
d_call: -; v_call: TRBV24-1; clone_size: once; j_call: TRBJ1-2; cdr3_nt: TGTGCCACCAGTGGCGTGCCAGGCGGAGGCTACACCTTC; cdr3_aa: CATSGVPGGGYTF